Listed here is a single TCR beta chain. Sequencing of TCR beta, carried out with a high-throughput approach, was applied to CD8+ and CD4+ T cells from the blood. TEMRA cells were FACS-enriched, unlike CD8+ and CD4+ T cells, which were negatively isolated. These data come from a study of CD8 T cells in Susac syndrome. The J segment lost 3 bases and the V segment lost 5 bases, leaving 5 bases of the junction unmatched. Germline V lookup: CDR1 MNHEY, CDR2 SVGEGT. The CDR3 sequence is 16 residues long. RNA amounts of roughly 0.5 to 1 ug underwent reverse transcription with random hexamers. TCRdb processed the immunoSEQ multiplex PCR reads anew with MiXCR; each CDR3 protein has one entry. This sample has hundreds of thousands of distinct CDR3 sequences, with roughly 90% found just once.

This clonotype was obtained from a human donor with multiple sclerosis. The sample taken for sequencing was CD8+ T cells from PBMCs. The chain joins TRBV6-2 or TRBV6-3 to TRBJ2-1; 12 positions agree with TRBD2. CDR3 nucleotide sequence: TGTGCCAGCAGTCAGATACTAGCGGGGGGCTACAATGAGCAGTTCTTC. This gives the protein CASSQILAGGYNEQFF.